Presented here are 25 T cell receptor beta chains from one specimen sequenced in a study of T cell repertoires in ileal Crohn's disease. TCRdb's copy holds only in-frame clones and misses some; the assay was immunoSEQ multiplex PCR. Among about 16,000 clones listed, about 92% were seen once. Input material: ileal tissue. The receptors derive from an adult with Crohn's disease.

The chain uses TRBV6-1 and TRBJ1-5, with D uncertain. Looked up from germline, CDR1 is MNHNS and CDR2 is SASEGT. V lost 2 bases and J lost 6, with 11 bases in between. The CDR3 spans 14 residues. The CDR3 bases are TGTGCCAGCAGTGAAATAGGTGCGGGTCAGCCCCAGCATTTT. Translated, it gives CASSEIGAGQPQHF.

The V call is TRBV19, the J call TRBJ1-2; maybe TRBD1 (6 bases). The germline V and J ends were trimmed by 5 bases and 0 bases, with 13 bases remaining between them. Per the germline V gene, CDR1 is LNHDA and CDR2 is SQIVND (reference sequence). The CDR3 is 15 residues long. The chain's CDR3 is CASSPWTAANYGYTF. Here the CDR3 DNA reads TGTGCCAGTAGTCCATGGACAGCAGCTAACTATGGCTACACCTTC.

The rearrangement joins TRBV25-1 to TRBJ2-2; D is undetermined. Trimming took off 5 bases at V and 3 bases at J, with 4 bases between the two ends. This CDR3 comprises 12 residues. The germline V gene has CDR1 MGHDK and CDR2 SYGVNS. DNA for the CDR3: TGTGCCAGCAGTCCGTACACCGGGGAGCTGTTTTTT. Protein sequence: CASSPYTGELFF.

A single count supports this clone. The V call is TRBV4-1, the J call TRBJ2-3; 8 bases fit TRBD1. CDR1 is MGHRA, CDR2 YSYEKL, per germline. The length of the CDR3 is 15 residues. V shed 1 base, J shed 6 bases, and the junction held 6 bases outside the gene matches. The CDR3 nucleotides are TGCGCCAGCAGCCAAGTTGGGACAGGTCCCGATACGCAGTATTTT. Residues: CASSQVGTGPDTQYF.

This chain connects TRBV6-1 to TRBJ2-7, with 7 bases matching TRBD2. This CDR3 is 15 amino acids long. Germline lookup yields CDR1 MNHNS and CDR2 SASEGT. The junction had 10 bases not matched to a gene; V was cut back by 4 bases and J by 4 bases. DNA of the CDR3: TGTGCCAGCAGTGGGGGTCAGATGGGGGGGTACGAGCAGTACTTC. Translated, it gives CASSGGQMGGYEQYF.

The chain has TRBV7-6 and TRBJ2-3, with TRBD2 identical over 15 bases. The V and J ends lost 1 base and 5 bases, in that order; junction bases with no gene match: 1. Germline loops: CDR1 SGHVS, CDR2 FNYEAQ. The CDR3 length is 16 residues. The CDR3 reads CASSLGTSGGEDTQYF. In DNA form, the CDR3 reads TGTGCCAGCAGCTTAGGGACTAGCGGGGGGGAAGATACGCAGTATTTT.

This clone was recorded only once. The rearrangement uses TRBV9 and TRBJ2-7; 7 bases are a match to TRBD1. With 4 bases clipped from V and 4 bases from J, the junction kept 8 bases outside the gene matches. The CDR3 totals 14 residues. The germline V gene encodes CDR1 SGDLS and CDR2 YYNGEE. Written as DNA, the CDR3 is TGTGCCAGCAGCCGCACAGGGGAATCATACGAGCAGTACTTC. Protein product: CASSRTGESYEQYF. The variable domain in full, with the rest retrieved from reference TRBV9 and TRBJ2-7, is DSGVTQTPKHLITATGQRVTLRCSPRSGDLSVYWYQQSLDQGLQFLIQYYNGEERAKGNILERFSAQQFPDLHSELNLSSLELGDSALYFCASSRTGESYEQYFGPGTRLTVT.

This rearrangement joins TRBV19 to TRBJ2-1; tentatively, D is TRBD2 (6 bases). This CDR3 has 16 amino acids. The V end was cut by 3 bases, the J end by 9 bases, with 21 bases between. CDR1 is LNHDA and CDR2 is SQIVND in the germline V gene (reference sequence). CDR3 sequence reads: CASSISASVARREQFF. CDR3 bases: TGTGCCAGTAGTATTTCGGCTAGCGTGGCAAGACGTGAGCAGTTCTTC.

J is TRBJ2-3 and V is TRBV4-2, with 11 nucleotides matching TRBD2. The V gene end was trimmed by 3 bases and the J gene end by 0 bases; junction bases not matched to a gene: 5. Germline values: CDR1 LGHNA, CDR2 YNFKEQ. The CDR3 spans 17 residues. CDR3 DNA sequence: TGTGCCAGCAGCCAGAGATTAGCGGGGGGGAGCACAGATACGCAGTATTTT. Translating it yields CASSQRLAGGSTDTQYF.

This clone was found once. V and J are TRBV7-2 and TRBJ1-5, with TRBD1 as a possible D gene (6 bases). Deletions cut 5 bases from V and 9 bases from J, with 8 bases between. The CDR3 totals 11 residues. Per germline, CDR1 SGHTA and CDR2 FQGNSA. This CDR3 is CASSEQGPQHF. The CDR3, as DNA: TGTGCCAGCAGCGAACAGGGGCCCCAGCATTTT. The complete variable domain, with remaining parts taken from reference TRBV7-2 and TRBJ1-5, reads GAGVSQSPSNKVTEKGKDVELRCDPISGHTALYWYRQSLGQGLEFLIYFQGNSAPDKSGLPSDRFSAERTGGSVSTLTIQRTQQEDSAVYLCASSEQGPQHFGDGTRLSIL.

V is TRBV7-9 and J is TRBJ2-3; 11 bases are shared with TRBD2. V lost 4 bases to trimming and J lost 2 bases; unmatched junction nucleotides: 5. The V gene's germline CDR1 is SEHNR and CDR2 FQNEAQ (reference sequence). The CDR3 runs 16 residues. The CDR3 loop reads CASSSGLAGSTDTQYF. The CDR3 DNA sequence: TGTGCCAGCAGCTCCGGACTAGCGGGTTCCACAGATACGCAGTATTTT.

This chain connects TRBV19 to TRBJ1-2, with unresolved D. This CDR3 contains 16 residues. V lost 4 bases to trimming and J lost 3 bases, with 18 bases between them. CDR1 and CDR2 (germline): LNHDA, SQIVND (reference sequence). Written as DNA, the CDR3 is TGTGCCAGTAGTAACCCGCGGGCGGCGTCCGACTATGGCTACACCTTC. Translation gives CASSNPRAASDYGYTF. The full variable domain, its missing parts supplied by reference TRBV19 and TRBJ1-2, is DGGITQSPKYLFRKEGQNVTLSCEQNLNHDAMYWYRQDPGQGLRLIYYSQIVNDFQKGDIAEGYSVSREKKESFPLTVTSAQKNPTAFYLCASSNPRAASDYGYTFGSGTRLTVV.

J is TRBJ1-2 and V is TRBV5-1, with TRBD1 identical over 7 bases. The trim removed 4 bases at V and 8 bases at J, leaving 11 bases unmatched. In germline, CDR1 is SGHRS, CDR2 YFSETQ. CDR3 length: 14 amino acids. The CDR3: CASSVDTGAGGYTF. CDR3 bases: TGCGCCAGCAGCGTTGACACAGGGGCGGGCGGCTACACCTTC. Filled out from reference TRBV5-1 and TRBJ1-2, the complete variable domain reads KAGVTQTPRYLIKTRGQQVTLSCSPISGHRSVSWYQQTPGQGLQFLFEYFSETQRNKGNFPGRFSGRQFSNSRSEMNVSTLELGDSALYLCASSVDTGAGGYTFGSGTRLTVV.

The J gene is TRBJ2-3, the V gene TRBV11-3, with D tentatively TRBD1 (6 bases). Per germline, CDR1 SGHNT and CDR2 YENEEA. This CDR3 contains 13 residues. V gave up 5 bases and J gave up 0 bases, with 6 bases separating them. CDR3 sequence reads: CASSRGSTDTQYF. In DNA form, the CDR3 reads TGTGCCAGCAGCAGGGGGAGCACAGATACGCAGTATTTT.

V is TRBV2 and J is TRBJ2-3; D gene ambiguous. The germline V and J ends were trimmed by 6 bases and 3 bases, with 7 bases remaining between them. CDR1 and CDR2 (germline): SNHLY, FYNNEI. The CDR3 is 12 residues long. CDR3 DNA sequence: TGTGCCAGCAGCGGGTTAACAGATACGCAGTATTTT. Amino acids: CASSGLTDTQYF.

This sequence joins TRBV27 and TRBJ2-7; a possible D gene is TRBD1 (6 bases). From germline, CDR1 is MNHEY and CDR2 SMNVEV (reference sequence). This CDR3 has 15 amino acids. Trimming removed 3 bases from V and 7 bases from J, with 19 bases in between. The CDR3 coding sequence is TGTGCCAGCAGTTTGTCGGCAGGGGCATCGGGTGAGCAGTACTTC. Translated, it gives CASSLSAGASGEQYF.

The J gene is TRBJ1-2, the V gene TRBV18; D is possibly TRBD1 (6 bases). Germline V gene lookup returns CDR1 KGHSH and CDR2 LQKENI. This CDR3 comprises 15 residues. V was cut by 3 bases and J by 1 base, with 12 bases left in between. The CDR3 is CASSPPTGFNYGYTF. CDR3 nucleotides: TGTGCCAGCTCACCCCCGACAGGATTTAACTATGGCTACACCTTC.

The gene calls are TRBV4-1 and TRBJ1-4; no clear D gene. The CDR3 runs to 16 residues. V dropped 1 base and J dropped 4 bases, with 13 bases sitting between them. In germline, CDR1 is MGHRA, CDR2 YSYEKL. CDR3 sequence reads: CASSQVMSLDNEKLFF. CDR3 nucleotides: TGCGCCAGCAGCCAAGTTATGTCCCTAGATAATGAAAAACTGTTTTTT.

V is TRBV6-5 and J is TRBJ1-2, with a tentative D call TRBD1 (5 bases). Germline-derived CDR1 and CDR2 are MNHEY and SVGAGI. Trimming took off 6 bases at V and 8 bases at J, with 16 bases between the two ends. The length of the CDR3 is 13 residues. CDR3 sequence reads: CASSRRGGKGYTF. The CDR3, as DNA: TGTGCCAGCAGCCGCCGGGGGGGTAAGGGCTACACCTTC.

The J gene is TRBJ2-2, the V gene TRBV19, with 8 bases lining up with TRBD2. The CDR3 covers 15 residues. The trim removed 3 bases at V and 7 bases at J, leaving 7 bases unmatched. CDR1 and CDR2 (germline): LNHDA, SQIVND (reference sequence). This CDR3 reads CASSILGLAVGELFF. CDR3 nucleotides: TGTGCCAGTAGTATCCTCGGACTAGCTGTCGGGGAGCTGTTTTTT.

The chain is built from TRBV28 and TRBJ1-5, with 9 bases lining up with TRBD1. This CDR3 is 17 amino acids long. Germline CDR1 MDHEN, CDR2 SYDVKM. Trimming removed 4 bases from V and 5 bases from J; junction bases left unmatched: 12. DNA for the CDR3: TGTGCCAGCAGTTCACCATCGGGACAGGGTAAAGATCAGCCCCAGCATTTT. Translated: CASSSPSGQGKDQPQHF.

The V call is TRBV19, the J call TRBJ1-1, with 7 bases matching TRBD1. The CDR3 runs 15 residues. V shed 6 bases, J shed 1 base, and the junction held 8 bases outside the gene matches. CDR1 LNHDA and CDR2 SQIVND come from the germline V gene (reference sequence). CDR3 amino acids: CASRRGGWGNTEAFF. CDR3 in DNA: TGTGCCAGTAGGAGAGGGGGCTGGGGGAACACTGAAGCTTTCTTT.

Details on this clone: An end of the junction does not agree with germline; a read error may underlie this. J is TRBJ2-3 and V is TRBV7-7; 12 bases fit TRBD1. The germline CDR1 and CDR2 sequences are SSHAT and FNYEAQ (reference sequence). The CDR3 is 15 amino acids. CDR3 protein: CASSRGQGAADTQYF. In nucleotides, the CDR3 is TGTGCTAGCAGCCGGGGACAGGGGGCAGCGGATACGCAGTATTTT.

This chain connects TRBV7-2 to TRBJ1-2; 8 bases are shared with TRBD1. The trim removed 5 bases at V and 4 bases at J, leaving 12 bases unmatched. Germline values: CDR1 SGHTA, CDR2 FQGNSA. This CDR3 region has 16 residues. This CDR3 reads CASSPGFGTGGYGYTF. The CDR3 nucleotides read TGTGCCAGCAGCCCAGGATTCGGGACAGGAGGCTATGGCTACACCTTC.

The CDR3 reads CASSQGNQGNSPLHF. In DNA, the CDR3 is TGTGCCAGCAGCCAAGGGAACCAGGGTAATTCACCCCTCCACTTT. The genes are TRBV14 and TRBJ1-6; TRBD1 might be the D (5 bases). Between the trimmed V and J ends, which lost 1 base and 6 bases, there was a span of 10 bases. The CDR3 is 15 residues long. CDR1 is SGHDN, CDR2 FVKESK, per germline. The full variable domain, with the rest looked up from reference TRBV14 and TRBJ1-6, is EAGVTQFPSHSVIEKGQTVTLRCDPISGHDNLYWYRRVMGKEIKFLLHFVKESKQDESGMPNNRFLAERTGGTYSTLKVQPAELEDSGVYFCASSQGNQGNSPLHFGNGTRLTVT.